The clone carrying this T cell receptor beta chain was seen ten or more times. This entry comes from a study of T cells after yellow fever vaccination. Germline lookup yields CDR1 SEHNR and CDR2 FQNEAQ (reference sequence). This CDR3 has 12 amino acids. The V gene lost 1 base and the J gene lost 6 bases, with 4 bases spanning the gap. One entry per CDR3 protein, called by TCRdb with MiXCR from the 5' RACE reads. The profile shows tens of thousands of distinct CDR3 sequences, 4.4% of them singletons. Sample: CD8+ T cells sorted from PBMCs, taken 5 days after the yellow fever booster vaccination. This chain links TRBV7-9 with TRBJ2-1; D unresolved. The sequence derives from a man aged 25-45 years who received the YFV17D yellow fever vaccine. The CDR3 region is CASSLGLNEQFF. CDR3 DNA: TGTGCCAGCAGCTTAGGACTCAATGAGCAGTTCTTC.